This TCR beta chain was sequenced during a study of T cells in Graves' hyperthyroidism and ophthalmopathy. The sample holds many counts of this clonotype. Its matching antigen is unknown. It was RNA transcripts that yielded the amplified TCR beta CDR3 regions. Researchers ran a first-round RT-PCR on the TCR CDR3 using the HTBI primer set. TCRdb reprocessed the multiplex PCR reads with MiXCR, giving one entry per CDR3 protein. The sample has hundreds of thousands of distinct CDR3 sequences; 13% to 15% are singletons. Study-wide results and caveats: Using 13 V-J features, a model discriminated ophthalmopathy from stable hyperthyroidism.

Germline-derived CDR1 and CDR2 are SGHVS and FQNEAQ. The V and J ends lost 5 bases and 9 bases, in that order; junction bases with no gene match: 15. This CDR3 is built from 16 residues. A NOSPECS grade of at least 4, a Clinical Activity Score of at least 3 and duration under 3 months were recorded in ophthalmopathy patients. Any patient presenting with uncontrolled infection, other autoimmune disease, pregnancy or lactation was left out. The source material was blood. The V gene is TRBV7-8, the J gene TRBJ2-1; 8 bases align to TRBD1. This sequence was found in a woman aged 45-60 years with Graves' ophthalmopathy. The CDR3 reads CASSVNRGSSKGEQFF. The DNA of the CDR3 is TGTGCCAGCAGCGTTAACAGGGGGAGTAGTAAAGGTGAGCAGTTCTTC.